This entry is about one TCR beta chain. Germline CDR1 is MNHEY and CDR2 is SMNVEV (reference sequence). The CDR3 contains 12 residues. V shed 8 bases, J shed 6 bases, and the junction held 6 bases outside the gene matches. This sample is part of a study of CD8 T cells in Susac syndrome. When the RNA was reverse transcribed, random hexamers were used with an input of roughly 0.45 to 1 ug. TCRdb reanalysed the immunoSEQ multiplex PCR reads using MiXCR and keeps one entry per CDR3 protein. The data show under 200,000 distinct CDR3 sequences, around 95% seen once. The chain has TRBV27 and TRBJ1-1; TRBD1 agrees at 7 bases. Input material: CD8+ T cells from PBMCs. This receptor was identified in a human donor with multiple sclerosis. The CDR3 DNA reads TGTGCCAGCCGACAGGGCTGGGCTGAAGCTTTCTTT. This encodes CASRQGWAEAFF.